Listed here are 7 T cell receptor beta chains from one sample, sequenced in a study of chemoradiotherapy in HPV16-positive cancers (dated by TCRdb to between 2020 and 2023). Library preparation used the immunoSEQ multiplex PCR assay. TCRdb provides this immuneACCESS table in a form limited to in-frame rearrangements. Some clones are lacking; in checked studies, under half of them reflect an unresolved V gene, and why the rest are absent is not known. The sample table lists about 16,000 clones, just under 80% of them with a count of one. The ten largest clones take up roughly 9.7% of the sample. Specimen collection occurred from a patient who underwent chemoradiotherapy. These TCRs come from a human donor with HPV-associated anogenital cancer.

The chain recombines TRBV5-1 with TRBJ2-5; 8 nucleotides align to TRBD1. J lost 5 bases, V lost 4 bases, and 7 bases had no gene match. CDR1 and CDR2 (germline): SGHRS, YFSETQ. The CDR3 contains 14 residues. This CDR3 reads CASSVQGAEETQYF. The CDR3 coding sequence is TGCGCCAGCAGCGTGCAGGGGGCGGAGGAGACCCAGTACTTC.

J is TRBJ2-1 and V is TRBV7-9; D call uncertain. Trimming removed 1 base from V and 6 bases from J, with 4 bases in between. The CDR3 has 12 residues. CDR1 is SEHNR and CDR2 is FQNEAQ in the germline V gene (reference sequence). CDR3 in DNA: TGTGCCAGCAGCTTAGTAGGCAATGAGCAGTTCTTC. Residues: CASSLVGNEQFF.

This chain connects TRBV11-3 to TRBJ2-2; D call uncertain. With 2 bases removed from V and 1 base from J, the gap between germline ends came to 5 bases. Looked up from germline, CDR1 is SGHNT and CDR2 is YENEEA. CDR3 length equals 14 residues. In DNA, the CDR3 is TGTGCCAGCAGCTTACTTCTGAACACCGGGGAGCTGTTTTTT. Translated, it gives CASSLLLNTGELFF.

CDR3 coding DNA: TGTGCCAGCAGCTTGGCTAGTAGTGCGGTCGAGCAGTACTTC. It encodes CASSLASSAVEQYF. The rearrangement uses TRBV5-5 and TRBJ2-7, with D unclear. Germline CDR1 SGHKS, CDR2 YYEKEE (reference sequence). This CDR3 region has 14 residues. Trimming took 0 bases from V and 6 from J, leaving 13 bases between them.

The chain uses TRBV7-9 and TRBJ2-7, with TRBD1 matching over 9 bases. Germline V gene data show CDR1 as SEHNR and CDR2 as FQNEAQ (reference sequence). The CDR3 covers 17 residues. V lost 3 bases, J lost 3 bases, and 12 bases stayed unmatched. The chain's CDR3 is CASSFTGGGRFDYEQYF. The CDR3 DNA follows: TGTGCCAGCAGCTTTACAGGGGGCGGAAGGTTTGACTACGAGCAGTACTTC.

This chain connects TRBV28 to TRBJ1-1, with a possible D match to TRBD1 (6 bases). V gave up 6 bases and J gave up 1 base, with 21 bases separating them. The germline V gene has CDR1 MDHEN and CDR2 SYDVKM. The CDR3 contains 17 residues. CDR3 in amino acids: CASSITGSVGWNTEAFF. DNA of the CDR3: TGTGCCAGCAGCATTACAGGGTCAGTGGGGTGGAACACTGAAGCTTTCTTT.

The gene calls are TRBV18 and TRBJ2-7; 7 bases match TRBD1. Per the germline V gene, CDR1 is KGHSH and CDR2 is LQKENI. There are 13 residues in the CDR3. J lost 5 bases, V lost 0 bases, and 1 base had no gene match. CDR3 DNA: TGTGCCAGCTCACCACCGGGACAGAACGAGCAGTACTTC. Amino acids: CASSPPGQNEQYF.